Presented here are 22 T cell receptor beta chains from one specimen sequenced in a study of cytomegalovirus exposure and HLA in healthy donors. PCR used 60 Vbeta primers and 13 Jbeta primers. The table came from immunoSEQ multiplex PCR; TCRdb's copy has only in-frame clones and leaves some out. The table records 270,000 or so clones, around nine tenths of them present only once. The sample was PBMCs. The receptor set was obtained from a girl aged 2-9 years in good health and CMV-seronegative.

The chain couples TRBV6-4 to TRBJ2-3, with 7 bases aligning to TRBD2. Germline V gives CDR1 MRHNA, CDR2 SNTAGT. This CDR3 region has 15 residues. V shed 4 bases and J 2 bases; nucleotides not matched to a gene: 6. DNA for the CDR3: TGTGCCAGCAGTGTCTCAGGGAGGGTCACAGATACGCAGTATTTT. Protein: CASSVSGRVTDTQYF.

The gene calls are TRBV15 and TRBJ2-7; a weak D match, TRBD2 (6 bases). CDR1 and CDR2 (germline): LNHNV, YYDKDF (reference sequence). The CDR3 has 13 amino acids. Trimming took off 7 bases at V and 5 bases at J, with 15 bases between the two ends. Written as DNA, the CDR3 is TGTGCCACCAATGGGGGAGGTTACGACGAGCAGTACTTC. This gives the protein CATNGGGYDEQYF.

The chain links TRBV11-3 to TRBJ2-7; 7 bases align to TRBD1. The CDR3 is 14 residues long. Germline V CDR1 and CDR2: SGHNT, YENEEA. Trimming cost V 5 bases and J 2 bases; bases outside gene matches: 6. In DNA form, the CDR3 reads TGTGCCAGCAGCCCCCCGGGACAGACCTACGAGCAGTACTTC. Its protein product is CASSPPGQTYEQYF.

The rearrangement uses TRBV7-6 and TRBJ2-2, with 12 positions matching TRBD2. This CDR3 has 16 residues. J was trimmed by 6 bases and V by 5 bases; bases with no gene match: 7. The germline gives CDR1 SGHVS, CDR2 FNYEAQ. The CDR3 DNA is TGTGCCAGCAGCCCGGCTAGCGGGGGGGCCGCCGGGGAGCTGTTTTTT. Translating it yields CASSPASGGAAGELFF.

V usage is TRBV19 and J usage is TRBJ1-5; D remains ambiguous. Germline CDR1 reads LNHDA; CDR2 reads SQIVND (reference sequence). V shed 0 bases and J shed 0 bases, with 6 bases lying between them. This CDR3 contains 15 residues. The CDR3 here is CASSIDGNSNQPQHF. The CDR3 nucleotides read TGTGCCAGTAGTATAGACGGTAATAGCAATCAGCCCCAGCATTTT.

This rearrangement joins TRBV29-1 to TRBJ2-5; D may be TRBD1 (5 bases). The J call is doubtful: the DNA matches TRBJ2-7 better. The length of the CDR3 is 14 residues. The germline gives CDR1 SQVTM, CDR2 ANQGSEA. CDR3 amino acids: CSVEEVGRAYEQYF. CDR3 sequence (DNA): TGCAGCGTTGAAGAGGTTGGCAGGGCCTACGAGCAGTACTTC.

CDR3 residues: CASSLGGGRTEAFF. DNA for the CDR3: TGTGCCAGCAGCCTAGGGGGCGGGCGAACTGAAGCTTTCTTT. This chain connects TRBV6-5 to TRBJ1-1; 7 bases are shared with TRBD1. Per germline, CDR1 MNHEY and CDR2 SVGAGI. The CDR3 has 14 amino acids. Unmatched junction bases numbered 9, after V lost 6 bases and J lost 5 bases.

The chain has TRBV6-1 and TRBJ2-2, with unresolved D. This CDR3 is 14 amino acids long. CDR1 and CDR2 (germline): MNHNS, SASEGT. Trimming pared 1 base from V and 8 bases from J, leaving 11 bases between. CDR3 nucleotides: TGTGCCAGCAGTGAAGATAGACTGGATGGGGAGCTGTTTTTT. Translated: CASSEDRLDGELFF.

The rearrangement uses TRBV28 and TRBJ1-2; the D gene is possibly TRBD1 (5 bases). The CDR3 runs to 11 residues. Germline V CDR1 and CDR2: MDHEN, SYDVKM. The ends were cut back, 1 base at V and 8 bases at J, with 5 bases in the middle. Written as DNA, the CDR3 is TGTGCCAGCAGTTTATCAGGGGGCTACACCTTC. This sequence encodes CASSLSGGYTF.

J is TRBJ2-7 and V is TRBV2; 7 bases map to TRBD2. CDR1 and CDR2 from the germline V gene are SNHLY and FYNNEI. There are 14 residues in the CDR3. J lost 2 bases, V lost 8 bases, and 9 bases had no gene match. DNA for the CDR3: TGTGCCAGCCGGGAGGAGGGGATGACCTACGAGCAGTACTTC. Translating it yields CASREEGMTYEQYF.

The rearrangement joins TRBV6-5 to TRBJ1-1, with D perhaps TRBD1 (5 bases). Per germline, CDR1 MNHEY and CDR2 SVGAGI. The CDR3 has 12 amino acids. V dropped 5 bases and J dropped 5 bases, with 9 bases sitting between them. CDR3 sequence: CASSTDTTEAFF. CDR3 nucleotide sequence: TGTGCCAGCAGTACGGACACAACTGAAGCTTTCTTT.

The CDR3 sequence is CASSLVGVADTQYF. The CDR3 DNA reads as TGTGCCAGCAGCTTGGTAGGGGTCGCAGATACGCAGTATTTT. The chain combines TRBV5-6 with TRBJ2-3; possible D gene TRBD1, 5 bases. The V and J ends lost 0 bases and 4 bases respectively, with 9 bases between them. The CDR3 extends over 14 amino acids. CDR1 is SGHDT, CDR2 YYEEEE, per germline.

The CDR3 DNA reads as TGTGCCAGCAGCGTTGCGGGGGGAGGGGTTGGGTCACCCCTCCACTTT. This gives the protein CASSVAGGGVGSPLHF. The chain is built from TRBV5-4 and TRBJ1-6, with a tentative D call TRBD1 (5 bases). The V gene lost 4 bases and the J gene lost 10 bases, with 21 bases spanning the gap. The CDR3 contains 16 residues. The germline V gene encodes CDR1 SGHNT and CDR2 YYREEE (reference sequence).

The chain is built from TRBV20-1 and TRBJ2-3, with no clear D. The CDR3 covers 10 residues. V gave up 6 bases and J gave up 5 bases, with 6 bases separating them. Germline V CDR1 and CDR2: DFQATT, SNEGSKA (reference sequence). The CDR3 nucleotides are TGCAGTGCCTCTAGAGATACGCAGTATTTT. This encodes CSASRDTQYF.

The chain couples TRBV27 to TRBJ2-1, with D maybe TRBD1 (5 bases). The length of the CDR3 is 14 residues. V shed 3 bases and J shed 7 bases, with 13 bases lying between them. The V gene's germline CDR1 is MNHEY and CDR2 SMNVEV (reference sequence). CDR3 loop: CASSFSPGMNEQFF. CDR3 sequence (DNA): TGTGCCAGCAGTTTTAGTCCAGGGATGAATGAGCAGTTCTTC.

CDR3 DNA sequence: TGTGCCAGCAGTTTATCTACCTCTGCCGGCTCCTACGAGCAGTACTTC. It encodes CASSLSTSAGSYEQYF. V gene TRBV27 combines with J gene TRBJ2-7; D remains unclear. The V gene lost 0 bases and the J gene lost 0 bases, with 12 bases spanning the gap. Germline V CDR1 and CDR2: MNHEY, SMNVEV (reference sequence). There are 16 residues in the CDR3.

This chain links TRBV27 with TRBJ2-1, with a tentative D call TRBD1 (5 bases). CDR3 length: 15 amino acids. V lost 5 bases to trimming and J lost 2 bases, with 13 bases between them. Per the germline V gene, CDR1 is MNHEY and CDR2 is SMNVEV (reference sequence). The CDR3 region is CASSEGAFAYNEQFF. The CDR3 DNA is TGTGCCAGCAGTGAAGGGGCTTTCGCCTACAATGAGCAGTTCTTC.

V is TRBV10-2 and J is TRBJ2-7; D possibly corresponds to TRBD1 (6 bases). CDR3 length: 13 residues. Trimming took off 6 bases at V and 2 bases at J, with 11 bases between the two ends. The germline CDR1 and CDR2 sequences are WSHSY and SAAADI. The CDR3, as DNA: TGCGCCAGCAGATCCGGGACAACCTACGAGCAGTACTTC. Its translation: CASRSGTTYEQYF.

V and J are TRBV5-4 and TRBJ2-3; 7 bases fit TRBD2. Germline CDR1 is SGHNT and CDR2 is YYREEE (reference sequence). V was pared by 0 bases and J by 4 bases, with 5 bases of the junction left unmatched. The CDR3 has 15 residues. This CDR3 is CASSLGGGPADTQYF. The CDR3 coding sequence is TGTGCCAGCAGCTTGGGGGGAGGGCCGGCAGATACGCAGTATTTT. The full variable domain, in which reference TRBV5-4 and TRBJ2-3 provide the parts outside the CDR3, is ETGVTQSPTHLIKTRGQQVTLRCSSQSGHNTVSWYQQALGQGPQFIFQYYREEENGRGNFPPRFSGLQFPNYSSELNVNALELDDSALYLCASSLGGGPADTQYFGPGTRLTVL.

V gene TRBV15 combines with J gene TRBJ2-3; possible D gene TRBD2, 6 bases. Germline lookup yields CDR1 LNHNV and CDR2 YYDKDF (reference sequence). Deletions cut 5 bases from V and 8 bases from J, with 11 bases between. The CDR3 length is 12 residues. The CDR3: CATSSLGGTQYF. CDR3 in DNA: TGTGCCACCAGCTCGTTGGGGGGTACGCAGTATTTT.

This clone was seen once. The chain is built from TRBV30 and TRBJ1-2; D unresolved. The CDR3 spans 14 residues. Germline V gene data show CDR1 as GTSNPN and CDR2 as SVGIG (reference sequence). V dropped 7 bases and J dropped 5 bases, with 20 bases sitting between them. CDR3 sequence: CASFGEGGGYGYTF. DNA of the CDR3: TGTGCCTCCTTCGGGGAGGGAGGAGGTTATGGCTACACCTTC.

The CDR3 nucleotides are TGTGCCAGCAGCTCCGAGGCGGGCTCCTACGAGCAGTACTTC. It yields the protein CASSSEAGSYEQYF. The chain is built from TRBV7-8 and TRBJ2-7, with D maybe TRBD2 (5 bases). CDR3 length equals 14 residues. CDR1 is SGHVS, CDR2 FQNEAQ, per germline. Deletions cut 4 bases from V and 0 bases from J, with 10 bases between.